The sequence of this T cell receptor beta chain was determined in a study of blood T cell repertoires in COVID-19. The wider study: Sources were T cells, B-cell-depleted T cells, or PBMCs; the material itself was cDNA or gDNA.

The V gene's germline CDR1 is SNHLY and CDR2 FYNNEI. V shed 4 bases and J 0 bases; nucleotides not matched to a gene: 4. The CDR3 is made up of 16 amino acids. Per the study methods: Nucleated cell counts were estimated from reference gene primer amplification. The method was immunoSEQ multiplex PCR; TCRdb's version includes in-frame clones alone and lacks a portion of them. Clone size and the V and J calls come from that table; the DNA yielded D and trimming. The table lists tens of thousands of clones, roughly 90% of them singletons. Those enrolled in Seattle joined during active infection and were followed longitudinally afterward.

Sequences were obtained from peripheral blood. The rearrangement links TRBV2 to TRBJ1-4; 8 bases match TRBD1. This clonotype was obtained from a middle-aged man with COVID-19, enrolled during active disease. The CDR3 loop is CASSAGGPPTNEKLFF. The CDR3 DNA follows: TGTGCCAGCAGTGCAGGGGGCCCCCCAACTAATGAAAAACTGTTTTTT. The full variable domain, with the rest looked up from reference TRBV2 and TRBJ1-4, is EPEVTQTPSHQVTQMGQEVILRCVPISNHLYFYWYRQILGQKVEFLVSFYNNEISEKSEIFDDQFSVERPDGSNFTLKIRSTKLEDSAMYFCASSAGGPPTNEKLFFGSGTQLSVL.